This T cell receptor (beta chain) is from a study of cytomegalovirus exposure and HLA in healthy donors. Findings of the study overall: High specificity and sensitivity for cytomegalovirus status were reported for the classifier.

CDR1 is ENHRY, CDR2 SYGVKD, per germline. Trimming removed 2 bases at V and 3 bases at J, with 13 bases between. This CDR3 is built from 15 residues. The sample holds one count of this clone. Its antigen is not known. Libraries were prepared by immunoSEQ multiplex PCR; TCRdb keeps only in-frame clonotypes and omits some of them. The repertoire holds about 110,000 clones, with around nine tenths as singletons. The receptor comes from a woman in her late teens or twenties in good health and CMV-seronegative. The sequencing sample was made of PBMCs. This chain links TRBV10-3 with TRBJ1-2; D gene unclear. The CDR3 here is CAISESPTEYYGYTF. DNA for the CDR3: TGTGCCATCAGTGAGAGTCCCACAGAATACTATGGCTACACCTTC.